A selection of T cell receptor beta chains follows, all from one sample in a study of blood T cells in healthy people across ages. From the 5' RACE reads, TCRdb called clonotypes with MiXCR, one entry per CDR3 protein. The table includes 1.8 million or so distinct CDR3 sequences, approximately 39% detected once. Sequencing used blood. The receptors derive from a human donor in good health. Each CDR3 is given with its conserved first and last residue. D genes are given only for firm matches. Some rows have no size entry. The others give once, few or many, or a class for an expanded clone.

TGTGCCAGCAGCTACTATGACATACTCAGCTCCTACGAGCAGTACTTC | CASSYYDILSSYEQYF | TRBJ2-7 | . | . | TRBV5-6
TGTGCCAGCAGCCCCCAAAGCGGGTCCTATGGCTACACCTTC | CASSPQSGSYGYTF | TRBJ1-2 | . | . | TRBV4-2
TGTGCCAGCAGCGTAGGAGCCAGGGCCTACGAGCAGTACTTC | CASSVGARAYEQYF | TRBJ2-7 | few | . | TRBV9
TGCGCCAGCAGCCAAGAAGGGACAGGGTGGAACACTGAAGCTTTCTTT | CASSQEGTGWNTEAFF | TRBJ1-1 | few | TRBD1 | TRBV4-3
TGCAGTGCTAGAGATCAGGCCAGGGATTATGGCTACACCTTC | CSARDQARDYGYTF | TRBJ1-2 | . | . | TRBV20-1
TGCAGCGCCCGCCTAGGCTCCTACAATGAGCAGTTCTTC | CSARLGSYNEQFF | TRBJ2-1 | many | . | TRBV29-1
TGCGCCAGCAGCCACGGACTAGCGGGGGATCTATCTGGGGCCAACGTCCTGACTTTC | CASSHGLAGDLSGANVLTF | TRBJ2-6 | . | TRBD2 | TRBV4-1
TGCGCCAGCAGCCAAGCTCGGGGCAGGGGATCAGGGGCCAACGTCCTGACTTTC | CASSQARGRGSGANVLTF | TRBJ2-6 | . | . | TRBV4-1
TGTGCCAGCAGTTCCGACATCTCTAACTATGGCTACACCTTC | CASSSDISNYGYTF | TRBJ1-2 | . | . | TRBV6-5
TGTGCCACAGCCCGGGACAGGGCTGGGGCCAACGTCCTGACTTTC | CATARDRAGANVLTF | TRBJ2-6 | few | TRBD1 | TRBV6-2/TRBV6-3
TGTGCCAGCAGCGTTTTTAACCAACACACAGATACGCAGTATTTT | CASSVFNQHTDTQYF | TRBJ2-3 | few | . | TRBV9
TGTGCCAGCAGCTTAGATGAGGGCCCCTACGAGCAGTACTTC | CASSLDEGPYEQYF | TRBJ2-7 | many | . | TRBV7-6
TGCAGCGTGAACCTAGCGGGGGGCAAAGATACGCAGTATTTT | CSVNLAGGKDTQYF | TRBJ2-3 | . | TRBD2 | TRBV29-1
TGCAGCGTTGTTCGGGCAGGGGAAATAGTTCAATCCTACGAGCAGTACTTC | CSVVRAGEIVQSYEQYF | TRBJ2-7 | many | . | TRBV29-1
TGCAGTGCTAGCACCGGGACACACTATGGCTACACCTTC | CSASTGTHYGYTF | TRBJ1-2 | . | . | TRBV20-1
TGCAGTGCTAGAGATCCCAGGGGTTATGGCTACACCTTC | CSARDPRGYGYTF | TRBJ1-2 | . | . | TRBV20-1
TGTGCCAGCAGCCAAGATGGGGGCAGCTACTATGGCTACACCTTC | CASSQDGGSYYGYTF | TRBJ1-2 | . | . | TRBV3-1
TGTGCCAGCACCCGCGTAGAAGCTTTCTTT | CASTRVEAFF | TRBJ1-1 | . | . | TRBV7-3
TGTGCCAGCAGTTCCAGCCTCCGGGGACAGCCTGACTCGACGAAACCAAACGAGCAGTACTTC | CASSSSLRGQPDSTKPNEQYF | TRBJ2-7 | . | TRBD1 | TRBV28
TGTGCCAGCAGCTTAACGTCAGTGGAGGCTAGCTCCTACAATGAGCAGTTCTTC | CASSLTSVEASSYNEQFF | TRBJ2-1 | . | . | TRBV7-2
TGTGCCAGCAGTTTATCGATTAAAGGTTTCATGACCGGGGGGAATTCACCTCTCCACTTT | CASSLSIKGFMTGGNSPLHF | TRBJ1-6 | few | . | TRBV27
TGCGGTGCGAGTAGGGGGGGGAATGAGCAGTTCTTC | CGASRGGNEQFF | TRBJ2-1 | . | . | TRBV20-1
TGTGCCAGCAGATGGACTAGCGGGGAAGAGGGTACGCAGTATTTT | CASRWTSGEEGTQYF | TRBJ2-3 | . | TRBD2 | TRBV6-4
TGCGCCAGCAGCTTGGGAAAGAATGGGGCCAACGTCCTGACTTTC | CASSLGKNGANVLTF | TRBJ2-6 | few | . | TRBV5-1
TGCGCCAGCAGCCAAGAAACCCGGACAGGGGGCCGATATAACTATGGCTACACCTTC | CASSQETRTGGRYNYGYTF | TRBJ1-2 | . | TRBD1 | TRBV4-3
TGTGCCAGCAGCCGACAGGTGAGGGATGAGCAGTTCTTC | CASSRQVRDEQFF | TRBJ2-1 | . | . | TRBV7-2
TGTGCCAGCAGCCAAGATGTGTGGACAAGGGAAAACTATAATTCACCCCTCCACTTT | CASSQDVWTRENYNSPLHF | TRBJ1-6 | . | . | TRBV4-2
TGTGCCAGCAGTGACAGAAGGACAAGGGAAGGAGGGGAGCAGTACTTC | CASSDRRTREGGEQYF | TRBJ2-7 | . | . | TRBV25-1
TGTACCAGCAGCTTGAGTGGTGATGTGGCAGATACGCAGTATTTT | CTSSLSGDVADTQYF | TRBJ2-3 | . | . | TRBV5-4
TGTGCCAGCAGCCCGGACAGGACCTATGGCTACACCTTC | CASSPDRTYGYTF | TRBJ1-2 | many | TRBD1 | TRBV28
TGTGCCATCTCACCCCGGGGCCCGCACATCTATGGCTACACCTTC | CAISPRGPHIYGYTF | TRBJ1-2 | . | . | TRBV10-3
TGTGCCAGCAGCTTACAGGGGATAGGAGTGGGAGAGCAGTACTTC | CASSLQGIGVGEQYF | TRBJ2-7 | many | . | TRBV7-2
TGTGCCAGCGGTATTTGGGACAGACCTTCGTGGGGGAATGAGCAGTTCTTC | CASGIWDRPSWGNEQFF | TRBJ2-1 | . | TRBD1 | TRBV12-3/TRBV12-4
TGTGCCAGCAGCGCAGGAACCAGGACAGGGGGGCGAGAGACCCAGTACTTC | CASSAGTRTGGRETQYF | TRBJ2-5 | few | TRBD1 | TRBV9
TGTGCCAGCAGCCTGCAGTACGGGGTCTCCTCCTACGAGCAGTACTTC | CASSLQYGVSSYEQYF | TRBJ2-7 | . | . | TRBV6-6
TGTGCCAGCAGCCTAAGGAAAGGGGGCTATGGCTACACCTTC | CASSLRKGGYGYTF | TRBJ1-2 | . | . | TRBV6-2/TRBV6-3
TGTGCCAGCAGTCTTCCTCGGCGGGGGGGGCGGGTTTCACCCCTCCACTTT | CASSLPRRGGRVSPLHF | TRBJ1-6 | . | . | TRBV12-3/TRBV12-4
TGTGCCAGCAGTCGAGTCAAAAACAGGGCTGTAGGGGAGACCCAGTACTTC | CASSRVKNRAVGETQYF | TRBJ2-5 | few | . | TRBV12-3/TRBV12-4
TGTGCCAGCAGTCCCGGACTAGCGGGGGGCCGAATAGCCAAAAACATTCAGTACTTC | CASSPGLAGGRIAKNIQYF | TRBJ2-4 | . | TRBD2 | TRBV7-2